This TCR beta chain was retrieved from a study of blood T cell repertoires in COVID-19. Whole-study context: Samples of COVID-19 (acute and convalescent) were obtained from the United States, Italy and Spain. PBMCs, B-cell-depleted T cells, or T cells provided the cDNA or gDNA that made up the material.

V lost 7 bases and J lost 0, with 14 bases in between. CDR3 size: 14 residues. Germline V gene data show CDR1 as GTSNPN and CDR2 as SVGIG (reference sequence). How the authors handled the data: Reference gene primers were amplified, and this amplification served to estimate nucleated cell counts. Sequenced by immunoSEQ multiplex PCR; TCRdb stores in-frame clones only, minus some. That table supplies the V and J calls and clone size; D and trimming were determined from the DNA. The sample has approximately 200,000 clones, roughly 80% seen once. Donors were grouped by their self-reported clinical history.

The V call is TRBV30, the J call TRBJ2-3; possibly TRBD2 for D (6 bases). This receptor was taken from a woman aged 40 to 50 with acute COVID-19. Input material: PBMCs or T cells enriched from blood (not recorded which). The CDR3 nucleotides are TGTGCCTCCGTAGCGGAGTCCAGCACAGATACGCAGTATTTT. Encoded protein: CASVAESSTDTQYF.